The next 28 T cell receptor beta chains were all read from a single sample in a study of T cell clones after liver transplantation. Only in-frame clones appear in the TCRdb table, and some are missing; sequencing was by immunoSEQ multiplex PCR. The data contain roughly 97,000 clones, approximately 85% of them singletons. The sample consisted of CD4+ T cells from blood, taken before liver transplant. The receptors were gathered from a human donor who received a liver transplant.

The J gene is TRBJ1-2, the V gene TRBV19; TRBD1 matches 9 bases. CDR1 and CDR2 (germline): LNHDA, SQIVND (reference sequence). The V gene end was trimmed by 1 base and the J gene end by 6 bases; junction bases not matched to a gene: 6. The CDR3 contains 15 residues. CDR3: CASSIAPWTGDGYTF. CDR3 sequence (DNA): TGTGCCAGTAGTATAGCCCCTTGGACAGGGGATGGCTACACCTTC.

This rearrangement joins TRBV23-1 to TRBJ2-2; no clear D. TRBV23-1 is an ORF, with its function uncertain. The CDR3 loop spans 12 amino acids. V lost 2 bases to trimming and J lost 4 bases, with 2 bases between them. The CDR3 here is CASSQTTGELFF. CDR3 nucleotide sequence: TGCGCCAGCAGTCAAACCACCGGGGAGCTGTTTTTT.

V gene TRBV7-8 combines with J gene TRBJ2-1; 7 bases align to TRBD1. Germline CDR1 and CDR2: SGHVS and FQNEAQ. The CDR3 consists of 15 residues. Germline trimming cut 1 base from V and 5 bases from J; bases unmatched to any gene: 5. CDR3 nucleotide sequence: TGTGCCAGCAGCTTAGAAGGCAGGGGGAACAATGAGCAGTTCTTC. Its protein is CASSLEGRGNNEQFF.

The rearrangement links TRBV5-1 to TRBJ2-2, with D tentatively TRBD1 (5 bases). The CDR3 is 15 amino acids. V lost 1 base and J lost 7, with 14 bases in between. The germline V gene encodes CDR1 SGHRS and CDR2 YFSETQ. CDR3 residues: CASSLKAGQGGELFF. In DNA, the CDR3 is TGCGCCAGCAGCTTGAAGGCAGGGCAGGGCGGGGAGCTGTTTTTT.

V gene TRBV28 combines with J gene TRBJ2-6, with 12 bases identical to TRBD1. Germline V lookup: CDR1 MDHEN, CDR2 SYDVKM. This CDR3 contains 22 residues. Losses at the gene ends were 0 bases for V and 0 bases for J; bases not matched to a gene: 12. The CDR3 reads CASSLWRGTGGNIPSGANVLTF. The CDR3 nucleotides read TGTGCCAGCAGTTTATGGCGGGGGACAGGGGGCAACATCCCCTCTGGGGCCAACGTCCTGACTTTC.

This clone has a handful of counts. The chain couples TRBV28 to TRBJ2-3; no reliable D call. The germline V and J ends were trimmed by 7 bases and 1 base, with 9 bases remaining between them. Germline CDR1 is MDHEN and CDR2 is SYDVKM. This CDR3 spans 13 amino acids. CDR3: CASNAGGTDTQYF. The DNA for the CDR3 is TGTGCCAGCAACGCAGGTGGCACAGATACGCAGTATTTT.

This chain links TRBV5-4 with TRBJ2-6, with D tentatively TRBD2 (6 bases). The germline V gene has CDR1 SGHNT and CDR2 YYREEE (reference sequence). The length of the CDR3 is 17 residues. V was pared by 0 bases and J by 0 bases, with 10 bases between. The CDR3 region is CASSLAVGGSGANVLTF. CDR3 coding DNA: TGTGCCAGCAGCTTGGCAGTGGGGGGCTCTGGGGCCAACGTCCTGACTTTC. Filled out from reference TRBV5-4 and TRBJ2-6, the complete variable domain reads ETGVTQSPTHLIKTRGQQVTLRCSSQSGHNTVSWYQQALGQGPQFIFQYYREEENGRGNFPPRFSGLQFPNYSSELNVNALELDDSALYLCASSLAVGGSGANVLTFGAGSRLTVL.

This chain uses TRBV27 with TRBJ2-7; possible D gene TRBD1, 5 bases. The V gene's germline CDR1 is MNHEY and CDR2 SMNVEV (reference sequence). CDR3 length equals 13 residues. Trimming removed 6 bases at V and 0 bases at J, with 9 bases between. CDR3 nucleotides: TGTGCCAGCAGCCCAGGGTACTCCTACGAGCAGTACTTC. Protein sequence: CASSPGYSYEQYF.

V gene TRBV7-9 combines with J gene TRBJ1-4; D is ambiguous. Germline loops: CDR1 SEHNR, CDR2 FQNEAQ (reference sequence). Trimming removed 3 bases from V and 3 bases from J, with 11 bases in between. CDR3 length: 15 amino acids. CDR3: CASSFVGGSNEKLFF. The CDR3 nucleotides read TGTGCCAGCAGCTTCGTAGGTGGCTCTAATGAAAAACTGTTTTTT.

This sequence joins TRBV20-1 and TRBJ1-2; 8 bases map to TRBD1. Germline values: CDR1 DFQATT, CDR2 SNEGSKA (reference sequence). V shed 3 bases, J shed 14 bases, and the junction held 8 bases outside the gene matches. The CDR3 is 11 amino acids. CDR3 sequence (DNA): TGCAGTGCTAGGGACAGGGATTCTAGAACCTTC. This codes for CSARDRDSRTF.

This chain uses TRBV18 with TRBJ2-1; no firm D call. The CDR3 is made up of 12 amino acids. CDR1 is KGHSH and CDR2 is LQKENI in the germline V gene. V gave up 4 bases and J gave up 7 bases, with 8 bases separating them. CDR3 DNA sequence: TGTGCCAGCTCACAACACCGGAATGAGCAGTTCTTC. Translating it yields CASSQHRNEQFF.

V is TRBV30 and J is TRBJ2-7; no firm D call. Trimming took 4 bases from V and 0 from J, leaving 4 bases between them. This CDR3 has 11 amino acids. Germline assignment: CDR1 GTSNPN and CDR2 SVGIG (reference sequence). The CDR3 is CAWTSSYEQYF. In DNA, the CDR3 is TGTGCCTGGACAAGCTCCTACGAGCAGTACTTC.

The chain recombines TRBV7-2 with TRBJ1-4, with TRBD1 as a possible D gene (6 bases). With 6 bases removed from V and 7 bases from J, the gap between germline ends came to 18 bases. CDR1 and CDR2 from the germline V gene are SGHTA and FQGNSA. The CDR3 contains 15 residues. The CDR3 reads CASSRSRGLREKLFF. Here the CDR3 DNA reads TGTGCCAGCAGTCGTAGTCGGGGGCTACGTGAAAAACTGTTTTTT.

This clone occurred a few times. The chain recombines TRBV11-3 with TRBJ1-1; D uncertain. V dropped 3 bases and J dropped 1 base, with 6 bases sitting between them. This CDR3 is 13 amino acids long. Germline loops: CDR1 SGHNT, CDR2 YENEEA. The CDR3 here is CASSFGQNTEAFF. The CDR3 region has the DNA TGTGCCAGCAGCTTCGGGCAGAACACTGAAGCTTTCTTT.

As for this clone: The sample contains more than one DNA sequence encoding this CDR3. The chain joins TRBV27 to TRBJ1-2, with D unresolved. CDR3 size: 12 residues. V was clipped by 0 bases and J by 4 bases, with 3 bases between them. The germline CDR1 and CDR2 sequences are MNHEY and SMNVEV (reference sequence). CDR3 in DNA: TGTGCCAGCAGTTTATCTGGCTATGGCTACACCTTC. Translated: CASSLSGYGYTF.

The chain joins TRBV18 to TRBJ1-2; 10 nucleotides match TRBD1. Germline V lookup: CDR1 KGHSH, CDR2 LQKENI. The CDR3 sequence is 14 residues long. The V segment lost 8 bases and the J segment 3 bases; nucleotides outside the gene matches: 6. CDR3 loop: CASATGTGDYGYTF. In nucleotides, the CDR3 is TGTGCCAGCGCCACCGGGACAGGGGACTATGGCTACACCTTC.

This clone was detected only a few times. The chain links TRBV29-1 to TRBJ1-2, with D possibly being TRBD1 (5 bases). The CDR3 runs to 14 residues. Trimming removed 4 bases at V and 8 bases at J, with 20 bases between. CDR1 SQVTM and CDR2 ANQGSEA come from the germline V gene. CDR3 bases: TGCAGCGTTGTTCAAGGGGCTCAAGGTGCGGGCTACACCTTC. Translation: CSVVQGAQGAGYTF. The complete variable domain, with remaining parts taken from reference TRBV29-1 and TRBJ1-2, reads SAVISQKPSRDICQRGTSLTIQCQVDSQVTMMFWYRQQPGQSLTLIATANQGSEATYESGFVIDKFPISRPNLTFSTLTVSNMSPEDSSIYLCSVVQGAQGAGYTFGSGTRLTVV.

The V call is TRBV18, the J call TRBJ1-6, with D hard to call. The CDR3 covers 16 residues. From germline, CDR1 is KGHSH and CDR2 LQKENI. V shed 3 bases and J shed 7 bases, with 16 bases lying between them. CDR3 amino acids: CASSPERALSNSPLHF. Written as DNA, the CDR3 is TGTGCCAGCTCACCGGAACGGGCCTTATCGAATTCACCCCTCCACTTT.

The rearrangement uses TRBV19 and TRBJ1-1; weak D call: TRBD1 (6 bases). CDR3 length equals 14 residues. Germline lookup yields CDR1 LNHDA and CDR2 SQIVND (reference sequence). The V end lost 3 bases, the J end lost 1 base, and 9 bases lay between the germline ends. The CDR3 coding sequence is TGTGCCAGTAGTATTCCCAGGGGGAACACTGAAGCTTTCTTT. Translating gives CASSIPRGNTEAFF.

The chain recombines TRBV7-3 with TRBJ1-2; tentative D call: TRBD1 (6 bases). This CDR3 spans 16 amino acids. Germline V gene lookup returns CDR1 SGHTA and CDR2 FQGTGA. Trimming pared 2 bases from V and 4 bases from J, leaving 17 bases between. CDR3 DNA sequence: TGTGCCAGCAGCTTAGGGTCTACAGGGCTAGGCTATGGCTACACCTTC. This sequence encodes CASSLGSTGLGYGYTF.

V is TRBV19 and J is TRBJ2-2; D remains ambiguous. The V gene's germline CDR1 is LNHDA and CDR2 SQIVND (reference sequence). This CDR3 has 13 residues. V was shortened by 4 bases and J by 2 bases, with 5 bases between the two germline ends. The CDR3 reads CASSTPNTGELFF. CDR3 in DNA: TGTGCCAGTAGTACACCCAACACCGGGGAGCTGTTTTTT.

This chain uses TRBV2 with TRBJ1-1; D gene uncertain. CDR3 length equals 11 residues. Trimming removed 6 bases at V and 11 bases at J, with 13 bases between. Looked up from germline, CDR1 is SNHLY and CDR2 is FYNNEI. CDR3 loop: CASSAAVGAFF. The CDR3 nucleotides are TGTGCCAGCAGCGCTGCCGTAGGGGCTTTCTTT.

V usage is TRBV28 and J usage is TRBJ1-5, with D perhaps TRBD1 (6 bases). V was pared by 6 bases and J by 6 bases, with 12 bases between. The germline gives CDR1 MDHEN, CDR2 SYDVKM. The length of the CDR3 is 13 residues. In nucleotides, the CDR3 is TGTGCCAGCAGCTCCATAGGGGGTCAGCCCCAGCATTTT. Translation gives CASSSIGGQPQHF.

V usage is TRBV27 and J usage is TRBJ2-1; D gene uncertain. The CDR3 consists of 16 residues. Germline CDR1 and CDR2: MNHEY and SMNVEV (reference sequence). Trimming left V 6 bases short and J 8 bases short, with 23 bases between. CDR3 loop: CASRTIRSLGKDEQFF. The DNA of the CDR3 is TGTGCCAGCAGAACCATCCGATCGCTCGGTAAGGATGAGCAGTTCTTC.

The chain joins TRBV15 to TRBJ2-5; a weak D match, TRBD2 (6 bases). The ends were cut back, 0 bases at V and 1 base at J, with 15 bases in the middle. The CDR3 sequence is 17 residues long. Looked up from germline, CDR1 is LNHNV and CDR2 is YYDKDF (reference sequence). For the CDR3, the DNA is TGTGCCACCAGCAGAGATTCGATTAGCGGAGCCCAAGAGACCCAGTACTTC. Its translation: CATSRDSISGAQETQYF.

A single count supports this clone. The chain employs TRBV6-5 and TRBJ1-2; D is ambiguous. The CDR3 loop spans 10 amino acids. Trimming stripped 5 bases from V and 7 bases from J, with 5 bases between. Per the germline V gene, CDR1 is MNHEY and CDR2 is SVGAGI. The CDR3 sequence: CASSERGYTF. DNA for the CDR3: TGTGCCAGCAGTGAACGTGGCTACACCTTC.

This clone was counted only a few times. The gene calls are TRBV19 and TRBJ1-5; D ambiguous. The CDR3 has 16 amino acids. Germline CDR1 reads LNHDA; CDR2 reads SQIVND (reference sequence). V lost 5 bases and J 0 bases, leaving 14 bases between the germline ends. CDR3 amino acids: CASSPRAPNSNQPQHF. The CDR3 bases are TGTGCCAGTAGTCCCCGGGCCCCGAATAGCAATCAGCCCCAGCATTTT.

This chain links TRBV5-1 with TRBJ1-4; D might be TRBD1 (6 bases). The germline CDR1 and CDR2 sequences are SGHRS and YFSETQ. The ends were cut back, 4 bases at V and 8 bases at J, with 27 bases in the middle. The CDR3 covers 18 residues. CDR3 residues: CASSPLRGGGPGGEKLFF. DNA of the CDR3: TGCGCCAGCAGCCCCCTCCGAGGGGGGGGCCCAGGAGGCGAAAAACTGTTTTTT. Full variable domain (rest looked up from reference TRBV5-1 and TRBJ1-4): KAGVTQTPRYLIKTRGQQVTLSCSPISGHRSVSWYQQTPGQGLQFLFEYFSETQRNKGNFPGRFSGRQFSNSRSEMNVSTLELGDSALYLCASSPLRGGGPGGEKLFFGSGTQLSVL.